Shown below are 26 T cell receptor beta chains from a single sample sequenced in a study of early T cells in non-severe SARS-CoV-2 infection. MiXCR, applied by TCRdb to the 5' RACE reads, yields one record per CDR3 protein. The table lists 30,000 to 45,000 distinct CDR3 sequences, approximately 8.9% of them singletons. Sequenced input: whole blood. The receptors originated from an adult who was a healthcare worker with PCR-confirmed SARS-CoV-2 infection or an uninfected control (not recorded which).

The sample holds a few counts of this clonotype. The chain recombines TRBV7-9 with TRBJ1-5; 7 bases match TRBD1. Germline CDR1 is SEHNR and CDR2 is FQNEAQ (reference sequence). V was pared by 1 base and J by 3 bases, with 3 bases of the junction left unmatched. CDR3 length equals 15 residues. The CDR3, as DNA: TGTGCCAGCAGCTTAGAGGGGGCAATCAATCAGCCCCAGCATTTT. Translated: CASSLEGAINQPQHF.

The genes are TRBV3-1 and TRBJ2-7; possibly TRBD1 for D (6 bases). Trimming pared 4 bases from V and 2 bases from J, leaving 9 bases between. The CDR3 covers 13 residues. Germline values: CDR1 LGHDT, CDR2 YNNKEL (reference sequence). CDR3: CASSRDITYEQYF. CDR3 DNA sequence: TGTGCCAGCAGCCGGGACATCACCTACGAGCAGTACTTC.

This clonotype was seen many times. The chain recombines TRBV28 with TRBJ2-7; no clear D. Trimming removed 6 bases from V and 5 bases from J, with 11 bases in between. This CDR3 region has 12 residues. The germline V gene encodes CDR1 MDHEN and CDR2 SYDVKM. The DNA for the CDR3 is TGTGCCAGCAGCCCGCCCAAAGACGAGCAGTACTTC. It translates to CASSPPKDEQYF.

This clonotype was detected only a few times. The chain has TRBV29-1 and TRBJ1-1; D gene unclear. Germline V lookup: CDR1 SQVTM, CDR2 ANQGSEA. The CDR3 is 10 residues long. V shed 1 base and J shed 5 bases, with 2 bases lying between them. Written as DNA, the CDR3 is TGCAGCGTTGAAGTTACTGAAGCTTTCTTT. It translates to CSVEVTEAFF.

This clonotype was seen repeatedly, ten times or more. The chain combines TRBV4-2 with TRBJ1-4; 8 nucleotides align to TRBD1. The CDR3 runs to 14 residues. With V trimmed by 4 bases and J by 8 bases, 6 bases remained unmatched. Germline V lookup: CDR1 LGHNA, CDR2 YNFKEQ. The CDR3 region is CASSPTGEDEKLFF. In DNA form, the CDR3 reads TGTGCCAGCAGCCCGACAGGGGAAGACGAAAAACTGTTTTTT.

This clonotype was observed many times. The gene calls are TRBV29-1 and TRBJ2-3, with D unclear. Germline V gene data show CDR1 as SQVTM and CDR2 as ANQGSEA. CDR3 size: 13 residues. With 0 bases removed from V and 3 bases from J, the gap between germline ends came to 7 bases. This CDR3 is CSVEDWTTDTQYF. CDR3 DNA sequence: TGCAGCGTTGAAGATTGGACGACAGATACGCAGTATTTT.

This clonotype was seen ten or more times. The chain is built from TRBV9 and TRBJ2-7, with 7 bases identical to TRBD1. CDR3 length: 13 residues. V shed 0 bases, J shed 6 bases, and the junction held 3 bases outside the gene matches. In germline, CDR1 is SGDLS, CDR2 YYNGEE. The CDR3 bases are TGTGCCAGCAGCGTAGAACAGGGGCGCGAGCAGTACTTC. The encoded protein is CASSVEQGREQYF.

The V gene is TRBV20-1, the J gene TRBJ1-3; D may be TRBD1 (5 bases). Germline CDR1 DFQATT, CDR2 SNEGSKA (reference sequence). The CDR3 totals 13 residues. V gave up 3 bases and J gave up 11 bases, with 17 bases separating them. CDR3 coding DNA: TGCAGTGCTAGGGCGGGTAGGGACTGGTCCATATATTTT. Its protein product is CSARAGRDWSIYF.

Ten or more counts support this clonotype. The rearrangement uses TRBV6-5 and TRBJ1-4; D gene ambiguous. The germline gives CDR1 MNHEY, CDR2 SVGAGI. The V end was cut by 7 bases, the J end by 8 bases, with 14 bases between. The CDR3 loop spans 13 amino acids. CDR3 protein: CASKGGWQEKLFF. CDR3 nucleotides: TGTGCCAGCAAAGGCGGGTGGCAGGAAAAACTGTTTTTT.

This clonotype was recorded many times. This sequence joins TRBV5-6 and TRBJ2-3; a possible D gene is TRBD2 (6 bases). The CDR3 is 16 amino acids. Trimming took 1 base from V and 3 from J, leaving 15 bases between them. Looked up from germline, CDR1 is SGHDT and CDR2 is YYEEEE. The CDR3: CASSLMGTGGTDTQYF. The CDR3 DNA reads as TGTGCCAGCAGCTTGATGGGGACCGGGGGAACAGATACGCAGTATTTT.

This clonotype appeared a few times. The rearrangement links TRBV5-1 to TRBJ2-4, with 7 bases matching TRBD1. Trimming at V came to 2 bases and at J to 8 bases, leaving 13 bases not matched to a gene. Germline V CDR1 and CDR2: SGHRS, YFSETQ. This CDR3 is built from 16 residues. The CDR3: CASSFRMTGKGDIQYF. CDR3 coding DNA: TGCGCCAGCAGCTTTCGTATGACAGGGAAGGGAGACATTCAGTACTTC.

This clonotype has just a few counts. This sequence joins TRBV5-1 and TRBJ2-5; tentative D call: TRBD2 (5 bases). Looked up from germline, CDR1 is SGHRS and CDR2 is YFSETQ. V was clipped by 2 bases and J by 1 base, with 9 bases between them. This CDR3 contains 14 residues. The DNA of the CDR3 is TGCGCCAGCAGCTTTTGGAGGACCCAAGAGACCCAGTACTTC. Protein: CASSFWRTQETQYF. Combining the CDR3 with reference TRBV5-1 and TRBJ2-5 gives the whole variable domain KAGVTQTPRYLIKTRGQQVTLSCSPISGHRSVSWYQQTPGQGLQFLFEYFSETQRNKGNFPGRFSGRQFSNSRSEMNVSTLELGDSALYLCASSFWRTQETQYFGPGTRLLVL.

This clonotype was observed many times. The V gene is TRBV7-7, the J gene TRBJ1-5, with a weak D call TRBD1 (5 bases). CDR1 and CDR2 from the germline V gene are SSHAT and FNYEAQ (reference sequence). V lost 1 base and J lost 0, with 22 bases in between. This CDR3 region has 20 residues. Here the CDR3 DNA reads TGTGCCAGCAGCTTAGAACCCACCCTGGGGCCTCTCTATAGCAATCAGCCCCAGCATTTT. This encodes CASSLEPTLGPLYSNQPQHF.

This clonotype was seen many times. The gene calls are TRBV19 and TRBJ1-4, with D possibly TRBD1 on 6 matching bases. Trimming took 4 bases from V and 4 from J, leaving 10 bases between them. CDR1 and CDR2 (germline): LNHDA, SQIVND (reference sequence). This CDR3 is 14 amino acids long. CDR3 loop: CASSKGEGNEKLFF. Here the CDR3 DNA reads TGTGCCAGTAGTAAGGGGGAAGGTAATGAAAAACTGTTTTTT.

This clonotype has ten or more counts. The chain employs TRBV28 and TRBJ2-1, with 9 positions matching TRBD1. Unmatched junction bases numbered 5, after V lost 2 bases and J lost 3 bases. This CDR3 has 16 residues. Germline CDR1 is MDHEN and CDR2 is SYDVKM. CDR3: CASSLGGQGLYNEQFF. As DNA, the CDR3 is TGTGCCAGCAGTTTAGGGGGACAGGGCCTCTACAATGAGCAGTTCTTC.

As regards this clonotype: A much more abundant neighbour one base away suggests this may be a read error. The genes are TRBV5-5 and TRBJ2-2; TRBD1 is a possible D gene (5 bases). The CDR3 covers 13 residues. Germline assignment: CDR1 SGHKS and CDR2 YYEKEE (reference sequence). V gave up 7 bases and J gave up 6 bases, with 13 bases separating them. CDR3 protein: CASCDPGSGELFF. In nucleotides, the CDR3 is TGTGCCAGCTGTGACCCAGGGTCCGGGGAGCTGTTTTTT.

Concerning this clonotype: Given a much more abundant clone one base away, this may be a read error. The V and J genes are TRBV19 and TRBJ2-5; TRBD1 matches at 9 bases. CDR3 size: 13 residues. From germline, CDR1 is LNHDA and CDR2 SQIVND (reference sequence). The CDR3 coding sequence is TGTGCCAGTGTGGGACAGGGCCAAGGGACCCAGTACTTC. This codes for CASVGQGQGTQYF.

The chain employs TRBV18 and TRBJ2-2; D is ambiguous. CDR1 is KGHSH and CDR2 is LQKENI in the germline V gene. V dropped 2 bases and J dropped 3 bases, with 13 bases sitting between them. The length of the CDR3 is 16 residues. The CDR3 region is CASSPTGQDHTGELFF. DNA of the CDR3: TGTGCCAGCTCACCAACCGGTCAGGACCACACCGGGGAGCTGTTTTTT.

The genes are TRBV7-8 and TRBJ2-3; TRBD2 matches 11 bases. Germline V gives CDR1 SGHVS, CDR2 FQNEAQ. V lost 1 base and J lost 5; bases outside the gene matches: 8. The CDR3 consists of 17 residues. The CDR3 DNA sequence: TGTGCCAGCAGCTTAGTGGAGGCGACTAGCGGGGTAGATACGCAGTATTTT. This translates into CASSLVEATSGVDTQYF.

This sequence joins TRBV7-6 and TRBJ2-2, with 14 bases lining up with TRBD2. This CDR3 region has 18 residues. Germline values: CDR1 SGHVS, CDR2 FNYEAQ. J gave up 6 bases and V 3 bases, and 9 bases lay outside the gene matches. The CDR3 region is CASSLATSGGAEAGELFF. The CDR3 DNA reads TGTGCCAGCAGCTTGGCGACTAGCGGGGGGGCCGAGGCCGGGGAGCTGTTTTTT.

This clonotype showed up just a few times. The chain carries TRBV7-2 and TRBJ2-7, with 7 positions matching TRBD1. Germline trimming cut 5 bases from V and 2 bases from J; bases unmatched to any gene: 6. The CDR3 sequence is 14 residues long. Germline V CDR1 and CDR2: SGHTA, FQGNSA. CDR3 in amino acids: CASSSNRGPYEQYF. The DNA for the CDR3 is TGTGCCAGCAGCAGCAACAGGGGCCCCTACGAGCAGTACTTC. Using reference TRBV7-2 and TRBJ2-7 for the parts outside the CDR3, the full variable domain is GAGVSQSPSNKVTEKGKDVELRCDPISGHTALYWYRQSLGQGLEFLIYFQGNSAPDKSGLPSDRFSAERTGGSVSTLTIQRTQQEDSAVYLCASSSNRGPYEQYFGPGTRLTVT.

This clonotype was picked up many times. The CDR3 does not end in the conserved phenylalanine or tryptophan, so this is likely a read error. No DNA is shown, since the ends of the CDR3 on it are uncertain; the CDR3 is the one TCRdb lists. This rearrangement joins TRBV2 to TRBJ1-6; no check of the table's D call, TRBD1, against the DNA was made. Per germline, CDR1 SNHLY and CDR2 FYNNEI. The CDR3 is 12 residues long, ends included. CDR3 amino acids: CASSAEQDRPRY.

This clonotype was counted ten times or more. The chain is built from TRBV7-2 and TRBJ1-5; D remains unclear. Trimming took off 4 bases at V and 9 bases at J, with 16 bases between the two ends. The CDR3 contains 14 residues. Germline V gene data show CDR1 as SGHTA and CDR2 as FQGNSA. The CDR3 protein is CASSSQVSQRPQHF. DNA for the CDR3: TGTGCCAGCAGCTCTCAGGTATCACAGCGGCCCCAGCATTTT.

This chain uses TRBV11-1 with TRBJ2-7, with 7 bases lining up with TRBD1. V shed 3 bases, J shed 0 bases, and the junction held 5 bases outside the gene matches. There are 15 residues in the CDR3. The germline gives CDR1 SGHAT, CDR2 FQDESV (reference sequence). CDR3 coding DNA: TGTGCCAGCAGCTTCCCGGGACAGAGCTCCTACGAGCAGTACTTC. Translation: CASSFPGQSSYEQYF.

This clonotype occurred many times. The CDR3 is CASKVTGMVNEQFF. The CDR3 DNA reads as TGTGCCAGCAAGGTAACAGGGATGGTGAATGAGCAGTTCTTC. The V call is TRBV6-5, the J call TRBJ2-1; perhaps TRBD1 as D (6 bases). Trimming cost V 7 bases and J 7 bases, with 17 bases left between them. In germline, CDR1 is MNHEY, CDR2 SVGAGI. The CDR3 has 14 residues.

This clonotype was seen many times. The chain combines TRBV19 with TRBJ1-5, with D unclear. This CDR3 region has 13 residues. The V end was cut by 7 bases, the J end by 2 bases, with 9 bases between. CDR1 is LNHDA and CDR2 is SQIVND in the germline V gene (reference sequence). CDR3: CASTDKRNQPQHF. The CDR3 nucleotides read TGTGCCAGTACCGACAAACGCAATCAGCCCCAGCATTTT.